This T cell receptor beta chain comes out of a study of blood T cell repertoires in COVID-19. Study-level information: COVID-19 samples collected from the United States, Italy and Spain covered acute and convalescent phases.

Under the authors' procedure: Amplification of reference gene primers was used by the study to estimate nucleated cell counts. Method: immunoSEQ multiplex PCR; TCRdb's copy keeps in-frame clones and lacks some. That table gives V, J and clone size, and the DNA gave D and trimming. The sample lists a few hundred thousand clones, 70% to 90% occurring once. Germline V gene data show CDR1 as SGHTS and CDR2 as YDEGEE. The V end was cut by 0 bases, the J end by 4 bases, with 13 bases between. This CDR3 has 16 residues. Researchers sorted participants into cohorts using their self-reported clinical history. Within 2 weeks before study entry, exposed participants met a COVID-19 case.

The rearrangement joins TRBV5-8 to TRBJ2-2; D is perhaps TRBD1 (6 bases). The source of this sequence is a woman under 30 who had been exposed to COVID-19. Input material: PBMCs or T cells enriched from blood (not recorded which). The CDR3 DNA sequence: TGTGCCAGCAGCTTGGATGGGGGCGGAATCACCGGGGAGCTGTTTTTT. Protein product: CASSLDGGGITGELFF.